This T cell receptor (beta chain) was identified during a study of blood T cell repertoires in COVID-19. Study as a whole: Samples came from the United States, Italy and Spain, spanning acute and convalescent COVID-19. T cells, B-cell-depleted T cells, or PBMCs provided the cDNA or gDNA that served as material.

The V gene lost 2 bases and the J gene lost 5 bases, with 9 bases spanning the gap. The CDR3 covers 13 residues. Germline assignment: CDR1 SGHDN and CDR2 FVKESK. Under the authors' procedure: Estimates of nucleated cell counts were drawn from the amplification of reference gene primers. Sequencing used immunoSEQ multiplex PCR; TCRdb keeps in-frame clones, though not all of them. V and J calls and clone size are given by that table; D and trimming were obtained from the DNA. The table shows approximately 400,000 clones, with about four fifths occurring only once. Of note for this clone: Within the sample, other DNA sequences also encode this same CDR3.

This sequence was found in a human donor with acute or convalescent COVID-19. The donor label of this sample is uncertain. Sequences were obtained from peripheral blood. The chain couples TRBV14 to TRBJ1-1, with a weak D call TRBD1 (5 bases). The DNA for the CDR3 is TGTGCCAGCAGCCAACAGGGAATTACTGAAGCTTTCTTT. It is translated as CASSQQGITEAFF.